This T cell receptor (beta chain) appears in the sequencing data of a study of graft-versus-host responses after intestinal transplantation. Study-wide results and limits: Subjects displaying graft-donor T cell macrochimerism possessed elevated graft-versus-host to host-versus-graft clonal ratios inside allografts. Detected in recipient marrow were GvH clones, some of which were first observed in ileum or blood.

V was cut by 2 bases and J by 0 bases, with 6 bases left in between. In germline, CDR1 is SGDLS, CDR2 YYNGEE. The length of the CDR3 is 14 residues. Sequencing used immunoSEQ multiplex PCR; TCRdb keeps in-frame clones, though not all of them. The data show 40,000 or so clones, about four fifths seen once. A word on this clone: The antigen remains undetermined.

This sequence originates from a human patient who received an intestinal transplant, so some T cells may come from the graft donor. This chain links TRBV9 with TRBJ1-3; D is unclear. The input for sequencing was PBMCs, taken roughly 34 months after transplant. CDR3 loop: CASSVGSSGNTIYF. The CDR3 bases are TGTGCCAGCAGCGTCGGAAGCTCTGGAAACACCATATATTTT.